Ten or more counts support the clone carrying this T cell receptor beta chain. The antigen remains undetermined. Using its own MiXCR run on the RT-PCR reads, TCRdb lists one record per CDR3 protein. The data show 700,000 to 900,000 distinct CDR3 sequences, with 21% seen just once and about 10% held by the top ten. Trimming removed 5 bases from V and 9 bases from J; junction bases left unmatched: 13. CDR3 length: 14 residues. The germline CDR1 and CDR2 sequences are SQVTM and ANQGSEA. The data were obtained in a study of response to subunit inactivated influenza vaccine. Study results and limitations: The authors suggested that few new T cells are recruited per seasonal influenza vaccination.

The chain couples TRBV29-1 to TRBJ2-1; 7 bases align to TRBD2. The specimen was PBMCs from blood, collected 5 days after vaccination. This clonotype originated in a man between 45 and 60 years old who received an inactivated influenza vaccine. In DNA form, the CDR3 reads TGCAGCGTTCGGGTTGGCGGGAGACTTGGTGAGCAGTTCTTC. Its protein product is CSVRVGGRLGEQFF.